This T cell receptor (beta chain) stems from a study of blood T cell repertoires in COVID-19. About the study: Samples taken during acute and convalescent COVID-19 were collected in the United States, Italy and Spain. T cells, B-cell-depleted T cells, or PBMCs supplied cDNA or gDNA.

In the original analysis: Nucleated cell counts were estimated from reference gene primer amplification. The repertoire was sequenced with immunoSEQ multiplex PCR; TCRdb's copy has only in-frame clones and lacks some. V, J and clone size are those of that table, while D and trimming were read from the DNA. The repertoire consists of approximately 50,000 clones, with roughly 84% occurring once and the leading ten covering approximately 5.9%. Trimming shortened V by 5 bases and J by 5 bases, and 19 bases separated the two germline ends. There are 16 residues in the CDR3. Germline V CDR1 and CDR2: SGHTA, FQGNSA.

Sequencing input: peripheral blood. J is TRBJ2-4 and V is TRBV7-2, with D possibly TRBD1 on 6 matching bases. The receptor was derived from a man aged 50-59 years with active COVID-19. CDR3 amino acids: CASSPGVGTLENIQYF. The DNA for the CDR3 is TGTGCCAGCAGCCCCGGGGTCGGGACACTTGAAAACATTCAGTACTTC.